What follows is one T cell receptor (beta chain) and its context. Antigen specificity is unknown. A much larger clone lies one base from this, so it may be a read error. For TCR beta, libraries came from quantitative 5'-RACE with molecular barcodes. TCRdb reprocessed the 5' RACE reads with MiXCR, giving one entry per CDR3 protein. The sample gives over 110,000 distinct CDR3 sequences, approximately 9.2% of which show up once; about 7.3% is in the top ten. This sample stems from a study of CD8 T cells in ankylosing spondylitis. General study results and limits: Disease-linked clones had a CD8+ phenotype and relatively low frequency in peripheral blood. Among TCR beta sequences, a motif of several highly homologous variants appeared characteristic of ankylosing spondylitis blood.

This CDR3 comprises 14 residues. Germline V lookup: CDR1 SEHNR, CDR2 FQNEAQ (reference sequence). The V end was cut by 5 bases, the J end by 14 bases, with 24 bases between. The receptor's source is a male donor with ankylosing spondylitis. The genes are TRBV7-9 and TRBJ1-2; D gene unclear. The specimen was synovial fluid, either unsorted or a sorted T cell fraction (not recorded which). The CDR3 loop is CASSPQVRGASGTF. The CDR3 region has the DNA TGTGCCAGCAGCCCCCAGGTTCGGGGTGCTTCGGGAACCTTC.